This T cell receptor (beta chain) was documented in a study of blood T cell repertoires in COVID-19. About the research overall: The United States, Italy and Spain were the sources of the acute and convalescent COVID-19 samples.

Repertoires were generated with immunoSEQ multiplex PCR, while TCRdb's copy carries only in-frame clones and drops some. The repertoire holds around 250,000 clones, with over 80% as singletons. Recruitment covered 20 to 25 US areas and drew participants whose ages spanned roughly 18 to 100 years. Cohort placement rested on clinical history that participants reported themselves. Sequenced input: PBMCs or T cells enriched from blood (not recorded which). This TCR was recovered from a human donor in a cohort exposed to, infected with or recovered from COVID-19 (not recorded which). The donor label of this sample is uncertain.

The CDR3 DNA reads TGTGCCAGCAGCCTCCGACACAGCACAGATACGCAGTATTTT. Encoded protein: CASSLRHSTDTQYF. The chain couples TRBV9 to TRBJ2-3; no clear D. V gave up 4 bases and J gave up 0 bases, with 9 bases separating them. Germline V CDR1 and CDR2: SGDLS, YYNGEE. The CDR3 length is 14 residues.